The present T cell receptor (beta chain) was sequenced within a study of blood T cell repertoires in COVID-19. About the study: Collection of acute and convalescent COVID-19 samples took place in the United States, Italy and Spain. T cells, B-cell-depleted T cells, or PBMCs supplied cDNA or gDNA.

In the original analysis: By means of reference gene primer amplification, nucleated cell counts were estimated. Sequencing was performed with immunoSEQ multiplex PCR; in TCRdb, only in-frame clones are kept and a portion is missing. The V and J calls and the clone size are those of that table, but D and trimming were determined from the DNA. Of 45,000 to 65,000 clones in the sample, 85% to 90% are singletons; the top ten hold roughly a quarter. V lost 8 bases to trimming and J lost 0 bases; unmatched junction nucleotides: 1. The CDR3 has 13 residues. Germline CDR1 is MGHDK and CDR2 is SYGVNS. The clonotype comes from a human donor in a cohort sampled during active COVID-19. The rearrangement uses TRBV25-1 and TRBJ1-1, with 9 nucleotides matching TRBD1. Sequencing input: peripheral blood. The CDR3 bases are TGTGCCAGCCGGACAGGGGTGAACACTGAAGCTTTCTTT. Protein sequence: CASRTGVNTEAFF.